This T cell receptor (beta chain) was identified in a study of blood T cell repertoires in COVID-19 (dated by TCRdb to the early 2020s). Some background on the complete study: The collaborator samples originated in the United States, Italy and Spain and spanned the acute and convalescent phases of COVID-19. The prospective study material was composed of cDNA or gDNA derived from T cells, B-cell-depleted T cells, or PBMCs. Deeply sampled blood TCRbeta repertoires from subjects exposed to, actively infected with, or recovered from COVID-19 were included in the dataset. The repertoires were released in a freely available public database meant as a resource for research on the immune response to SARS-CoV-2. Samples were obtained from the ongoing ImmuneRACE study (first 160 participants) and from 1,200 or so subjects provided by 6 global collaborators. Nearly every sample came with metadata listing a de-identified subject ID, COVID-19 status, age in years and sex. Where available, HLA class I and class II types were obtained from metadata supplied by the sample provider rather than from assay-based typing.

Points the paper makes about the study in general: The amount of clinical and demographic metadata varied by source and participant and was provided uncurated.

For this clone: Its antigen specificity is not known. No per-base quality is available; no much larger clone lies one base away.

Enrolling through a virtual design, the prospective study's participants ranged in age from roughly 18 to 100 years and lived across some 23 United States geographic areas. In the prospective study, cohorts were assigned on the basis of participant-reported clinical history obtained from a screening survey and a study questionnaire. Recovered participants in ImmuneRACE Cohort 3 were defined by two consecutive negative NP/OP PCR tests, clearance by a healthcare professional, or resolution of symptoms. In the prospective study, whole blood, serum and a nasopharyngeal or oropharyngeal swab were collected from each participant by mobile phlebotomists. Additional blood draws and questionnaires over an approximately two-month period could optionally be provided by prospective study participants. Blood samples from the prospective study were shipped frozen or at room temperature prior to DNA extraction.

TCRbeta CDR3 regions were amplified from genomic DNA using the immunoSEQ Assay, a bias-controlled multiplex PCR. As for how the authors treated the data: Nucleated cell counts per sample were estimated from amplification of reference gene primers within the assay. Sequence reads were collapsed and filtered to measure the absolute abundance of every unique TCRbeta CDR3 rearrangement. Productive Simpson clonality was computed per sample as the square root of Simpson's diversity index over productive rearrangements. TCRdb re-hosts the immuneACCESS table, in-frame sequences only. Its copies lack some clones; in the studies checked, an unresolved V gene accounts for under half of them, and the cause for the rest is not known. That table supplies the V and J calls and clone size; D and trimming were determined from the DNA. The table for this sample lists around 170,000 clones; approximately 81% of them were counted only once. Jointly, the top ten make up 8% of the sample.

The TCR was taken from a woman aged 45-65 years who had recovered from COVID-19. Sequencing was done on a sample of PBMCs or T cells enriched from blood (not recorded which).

The CDR3 reads as follows: CASSQTLGTGNGYTF. The DNA sequence is as follows: TGTGCCAGCAGCCAGACTTTAGGGACAGGGAATGGCTACACCTTC. The sequence is built from TRBV3-1 (or the pseudogene TRBV3-2) and TRBJ1-2; 9 bases in the junction line up with TRBD1. Spanning cysteine to phenylalanine, the CDR3 consists of 15 amino acids. The sequence is cut down to CDR3 DNA, 45 bases in frame from base 1. Trimmed from V: 3 bases; trimmed from J: 6 bases; junction bases lacking a gene match: 8. In the germline V gene (reference sequence), CDR1 corresponds to LGHDT and CDR2 to YNNKEL.